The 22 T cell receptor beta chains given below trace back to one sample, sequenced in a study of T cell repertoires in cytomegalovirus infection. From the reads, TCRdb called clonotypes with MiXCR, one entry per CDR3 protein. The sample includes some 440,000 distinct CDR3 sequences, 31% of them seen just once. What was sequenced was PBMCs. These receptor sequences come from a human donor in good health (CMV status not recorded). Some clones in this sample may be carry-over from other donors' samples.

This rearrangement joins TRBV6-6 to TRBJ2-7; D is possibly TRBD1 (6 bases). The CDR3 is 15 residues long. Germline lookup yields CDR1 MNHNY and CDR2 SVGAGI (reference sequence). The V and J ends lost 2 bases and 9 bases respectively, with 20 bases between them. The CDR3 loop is CASSYLLGGRNAQYF. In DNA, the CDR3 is TGTGCCAGCAGTTACCTATTAGGGGGACGGAACGCGCAGTACTTC.

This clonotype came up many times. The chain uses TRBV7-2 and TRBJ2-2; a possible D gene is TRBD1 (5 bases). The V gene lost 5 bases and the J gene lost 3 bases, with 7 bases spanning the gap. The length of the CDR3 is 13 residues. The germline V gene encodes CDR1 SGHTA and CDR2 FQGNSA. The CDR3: CASSQGYTGELFF. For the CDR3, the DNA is TGTGCCAGCAGCCAGGGATACACCGGGGAGCTGTTTTTT.

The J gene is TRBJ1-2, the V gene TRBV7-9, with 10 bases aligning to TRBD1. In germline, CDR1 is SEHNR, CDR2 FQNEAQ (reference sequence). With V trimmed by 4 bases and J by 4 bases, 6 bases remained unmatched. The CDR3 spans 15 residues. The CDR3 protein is CASSSVGTGVYGYTF. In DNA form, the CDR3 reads TGTGCCAGCAGCTCCGTCGGGACAGGGGTCTATGGCTACACCTTC.

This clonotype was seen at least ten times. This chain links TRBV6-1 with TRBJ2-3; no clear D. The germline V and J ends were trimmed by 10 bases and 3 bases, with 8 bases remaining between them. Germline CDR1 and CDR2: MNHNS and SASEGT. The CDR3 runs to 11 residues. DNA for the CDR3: TGTGCCACCGACCTGACAGATACGCAGTATTTT. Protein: CATDLTDTQYF.

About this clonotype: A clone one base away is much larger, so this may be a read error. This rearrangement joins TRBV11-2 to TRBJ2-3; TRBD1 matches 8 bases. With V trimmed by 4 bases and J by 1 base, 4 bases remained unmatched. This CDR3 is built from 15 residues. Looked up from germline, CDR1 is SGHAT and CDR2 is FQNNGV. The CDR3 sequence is CASSSTTGGTDTQYF. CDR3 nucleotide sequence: TGTGCCAGCAGCTCGACGACAGGGGGCACAGATACGCAGTATTTT.

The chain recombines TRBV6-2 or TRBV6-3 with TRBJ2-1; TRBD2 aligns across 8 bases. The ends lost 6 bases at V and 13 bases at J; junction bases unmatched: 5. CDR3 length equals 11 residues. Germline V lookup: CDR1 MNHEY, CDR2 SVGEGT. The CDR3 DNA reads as TGTGCCAGCAGACTAGCGGTTTCACAGTTCTTC. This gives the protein CASRLAVSQFF.

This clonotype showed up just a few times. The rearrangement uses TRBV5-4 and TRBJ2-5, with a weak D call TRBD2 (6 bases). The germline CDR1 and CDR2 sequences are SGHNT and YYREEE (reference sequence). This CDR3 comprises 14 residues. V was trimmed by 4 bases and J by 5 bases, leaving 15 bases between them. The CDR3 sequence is CASSNARGRETQYF. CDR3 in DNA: TGTGCCAGCAGCAACGCCCGTGGGAGGGAGACCCAGTACTTC.

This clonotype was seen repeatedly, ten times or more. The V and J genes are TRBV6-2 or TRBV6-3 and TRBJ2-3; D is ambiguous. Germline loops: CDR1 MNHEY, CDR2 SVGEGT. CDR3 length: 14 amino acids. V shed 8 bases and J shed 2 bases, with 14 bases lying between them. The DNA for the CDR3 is TGTGCCAGCGATGGTAGCCAGTCCACAGATACGCAGTATTTT. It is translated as CASDGSQSTDTQYF.

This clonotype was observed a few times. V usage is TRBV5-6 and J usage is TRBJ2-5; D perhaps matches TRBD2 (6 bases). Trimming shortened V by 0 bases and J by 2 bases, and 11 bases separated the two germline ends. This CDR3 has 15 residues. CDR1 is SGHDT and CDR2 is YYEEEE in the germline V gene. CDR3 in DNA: TGTGCCAGCAGCTTGGATAGCCGGGGGCAAGAGACCCAGTACTTC. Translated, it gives CASSLDSRGQETQYF.

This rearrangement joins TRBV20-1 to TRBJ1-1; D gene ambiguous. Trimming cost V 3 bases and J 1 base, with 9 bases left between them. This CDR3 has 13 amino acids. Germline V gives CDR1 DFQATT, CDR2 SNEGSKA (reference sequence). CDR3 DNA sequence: TGCAGTGCTAGCGCTCACGGGAACACTGAAGCTTTCTTT. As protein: CSASAHGNTEAFF.

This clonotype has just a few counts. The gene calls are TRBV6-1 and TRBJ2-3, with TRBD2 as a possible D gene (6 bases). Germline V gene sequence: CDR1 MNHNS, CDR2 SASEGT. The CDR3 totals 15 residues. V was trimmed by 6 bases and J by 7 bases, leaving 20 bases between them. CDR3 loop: CASRNRDSLRNTQYF. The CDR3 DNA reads TGTGCCAGCAGGAACCGGGACTCCTTGAGGAATACGCAGTATTTT.

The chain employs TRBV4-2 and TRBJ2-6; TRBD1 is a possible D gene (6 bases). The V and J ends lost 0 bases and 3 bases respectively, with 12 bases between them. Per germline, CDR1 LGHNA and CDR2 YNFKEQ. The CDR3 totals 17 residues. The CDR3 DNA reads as TGTGCCAGCAGCCAAGACGAACAGGGTTATGGGGCCAACGTCCTGACTTTC. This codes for CASSQDEQGYGANVLTF.

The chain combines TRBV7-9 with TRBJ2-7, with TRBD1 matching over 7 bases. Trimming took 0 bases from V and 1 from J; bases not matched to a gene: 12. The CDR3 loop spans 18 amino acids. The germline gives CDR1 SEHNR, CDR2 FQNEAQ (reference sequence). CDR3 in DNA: TGTGCCAGCAGCTTAGCCGTAACAGGGGTCGCTATTTCCTACGAGCAGTACTTC. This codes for CASSLAVTGVAISYEQYF.

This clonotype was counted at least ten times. The CDR3 DNA sequence: TGTGCGGGAAGGGGAAATACTGAAGCTTTCTTT. This sequence encodes CAGRGNTEAFF. The chain links TRBV7-9 to TRBJ1-1; D perhaps matches TRBD1 (5 bases). Germline CDR1 reads SEHNR; CDR2 reads FQNEAQ (reference sequence). The CDR3 has 11 amino acids.

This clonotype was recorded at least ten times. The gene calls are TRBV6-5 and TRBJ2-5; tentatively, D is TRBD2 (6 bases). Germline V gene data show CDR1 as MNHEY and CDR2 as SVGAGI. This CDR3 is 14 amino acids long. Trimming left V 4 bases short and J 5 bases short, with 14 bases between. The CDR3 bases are TGTGCCAGCAGTTCCCGACCCAGCGGGGAGACCCAGTACTTC. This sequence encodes CASSSRPSGETQYF.

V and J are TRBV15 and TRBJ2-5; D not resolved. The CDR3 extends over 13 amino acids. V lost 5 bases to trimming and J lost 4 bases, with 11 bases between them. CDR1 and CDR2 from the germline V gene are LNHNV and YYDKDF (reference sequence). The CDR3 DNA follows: TGTGCCACCAGCGGTCAAAGGTCAGAGACCCAGTACTTC. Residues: CATSGQRSETQYF. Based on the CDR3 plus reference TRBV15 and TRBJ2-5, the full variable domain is DAMVIQNPRYQVTQFGKPVTLSCSQTLNHNVMYWYQQKSSQAPKLLFHYYDKDFNNEADTPDNFQSRRPNTSFCFLDIRSPGLGDTAMYLCATSGQRSETQYFGPGTRLLVL.

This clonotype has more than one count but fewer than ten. The CDR3 region is CASSLYGGRSSYNSPLHF. The CDR3 region has the DNA TGTGCCAGCAGTTTATATGGAGGTCGCAGCTCCTATAATTCACCCCTCCACTTT. The genes are TRBV28 and TRBJ1-6, with no clear D. The CDR3 consists of 18 residues. CDR1 is MDHEN, CDR2 SYDVKM, per germline. V was trimmed by 1 base and J by 0 bases, leaving 13 bases between them.

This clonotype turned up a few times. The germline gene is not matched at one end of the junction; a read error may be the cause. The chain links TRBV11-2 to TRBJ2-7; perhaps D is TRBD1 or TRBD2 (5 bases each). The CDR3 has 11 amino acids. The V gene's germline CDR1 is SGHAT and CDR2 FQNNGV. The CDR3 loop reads CANILGVRRHF. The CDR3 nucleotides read TGTGCCAACATCCTGGGGGTCCGGCGCCACTTC.

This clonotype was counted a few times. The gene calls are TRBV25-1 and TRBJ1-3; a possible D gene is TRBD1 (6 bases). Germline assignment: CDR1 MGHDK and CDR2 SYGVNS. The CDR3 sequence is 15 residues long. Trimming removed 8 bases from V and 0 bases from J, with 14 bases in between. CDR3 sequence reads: CASAGGHFSGNTIYF. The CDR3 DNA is TGTGCCAGCGCGGGGGGACATTTCTCTGGAAACACCATATATTTT.

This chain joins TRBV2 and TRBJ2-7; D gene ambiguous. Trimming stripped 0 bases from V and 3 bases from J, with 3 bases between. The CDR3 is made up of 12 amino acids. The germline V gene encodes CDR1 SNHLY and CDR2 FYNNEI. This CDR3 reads CASSEANYEQYF. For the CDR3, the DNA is TGTGCCAGCAGTGAAGCGAACTACGAGCAGTACTTC. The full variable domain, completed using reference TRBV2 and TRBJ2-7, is EPEVTQTPSHQVTQMGQEVILRCVPISNHLYFYWYRQILGQKVEFLVSFYNNEISEKSEIFDDQFSVERPDGSNFTLKIRSTKLEDSAMYFCASSEANYEQYFGPGTRLTVT.

In nucleotides, the CDR3 is TGTGCCAGCGGTACCTACAATGAGCAGTTCTTC. This sequence encodes CASGTYNEQFF. The gene calls are TRBV27 and TRBJ2-1; D gene uncertain. Germline lookup yields CDR1 MNHEY and CDR2 SMNVEV (reference sequence). The CDR3 totals 11 residues. V was cut by 8 bases and J by 2 bases, with 4 bases left in between.

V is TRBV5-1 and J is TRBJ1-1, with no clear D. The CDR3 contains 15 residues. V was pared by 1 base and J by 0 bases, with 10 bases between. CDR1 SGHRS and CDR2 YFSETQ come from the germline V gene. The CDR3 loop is CASSLNLNLNTEAFF. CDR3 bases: TGCGCCAGCAGCTTGAATTTAAATTTGAACACTGAAGCTTTCTTT.